The sequence of this TCR beta chain was determined in a study of cytomegalovirus exposure and HLA in healthy donors. At the level of the study: The 120 or so validation repertoires and the roughly 670 first-cohort repertoires shared a platform, a later analysis reported.

Separate from the roughly 700-subject first cohort, the roughly 110-subject validation cohort was the one that the donors belonged to. Sequenced by immunoSEQ multiplex PCR; TCRdb stores in-frame clones only, minus some. The sample has 100,000 to 150,000 clones, 89% seen once. Germline V gene sequence: CDR1 LNHDA, CDR2 SQIVND (reference sequence). V lost 0 bases and J lost 6; bases outside the gene matches: 6. There are 16 residues in the CDR3. Study-wide findings and caveats: Testing in vitro showed a few CMV-associated chains specific for CMV antigens.

Turning to this clone: Its target is not known.

V gene TRBV19 combines with J gene TRBJ2-1, with TRBD2 identical over 9 bases. The receptor was isolated from a man younger than 45 in good health and CMV-seronegative. What was sequenced was PBMCs. The CDR3 nucleotides are TGTGCCAGTAGTATAGATCTGGCGGGGGGGGTCAATGAGCAGTTCTTC. Translation: CASSIDLAGGVNEQFF.